These 18 T cell receptor beta chains originate from one sample sequenced in a study of siplizumab effects on memory and regulatory T cells. Here immunoSEQ multiplex PCR was the method, and the copy in TCRdb shows in-frame clones only, minus some. This sample has over 85,000 clones, with around 94% found just once. Sequencing used non-Treg CD4+ T cells sorted from blood. The receptors stem from a human donor in good health.

The chain recombines TRBV30 with TRBJ2-3, with 9 bases matching TRBD2. J was trimmed by 6 bases and V by 3 bases; bases with no gene match: 10. Germline V gene lookup returns CDR1 GTSNPN and CDR2 SVGIG (reference sequence). The CDR3 runs to 15 residues. Here the CDR3 reads CAWRPPAGGRDTQYF. DNA for the CDR3: TGTGCCTGGAGGCCGCCAGCGGGGGGAAGGGATACGCAGTATTTT.

The rearrangement joins TRBV6-6 to TRBJ2-3; D remains ambiguous. Trimming removed 5 bases from V and 2 bases from J, with 5 bases in between. This CDR3 is 12 amino acids long. The germline CDR1 and CDR2 sequences are MNHNY and SVGAGI (reference sequence). CDR3 in DNA: TGTGCCAGCAGTGGGGACACAGATACGCAGTATTTT. Its translation: CASSGDTDTQYF.

This clone appeared a single time. V usage is TRBV7-3 and J usage is TRBJ1-2, with D possibly matching TRBD1 (6 bases). Germline V gene data show CDR1 as SGHTA and CDR2 as FQGTGA. The CDR3 loop spans 15 amino acids. V shed 5 bases and J shed 4 bases, with 17 bases lying between them. The CDR3 is CASSPRGGAGYGYTF. Here the CDR3 DNA reads TGTGCCAGCAGCCCTCGTGGGGGGGCCGGCTATGGCTACACCTTC.

The J gene is TRBJ2-3, the V gene TRBV9; weak D call: TRBD2 (5 bases). V lost 1 base and J lost 0, with 15 bases in between. The CDR3 extends over 17 amino acids. CDR1 and CDR2 from the germline V gene are SGDLS and YYNGEE. DNA for the CDR3: TGTGCCAGCAGCGTACTCAGCGGAGGCATTAGCACAGATACGCAGTATTTT. Encoded protein: CASSVLSGGISTDTQYF.

This chain connects TRBV7-9 to TRBJ1-2, with D unresolved. V lost 1 base to trimming and J lost 2 bases, with 17 bases between them. This CDR3 is built from 17 residues. Per germline, CDR1 SEHNR and CDR2 FQNEAQ (reference sequence). Written as DNA, the CDR3 is TGTGCCAGCAGCTTAGGGGTGACGGATCAAGAGAACTATGGCTACACCTTC. Its translation: CASSLGVTDQENYGYTF.

The V and J genes are TRBV5-4 and TRBJ2-1; 11 bases fit TRBD2. Germline V gives CDR1 SGHNT, CDR2 YYREEE (reference sequence). Unmatched junction bases numbered 8, after V lost 0 bases and J lost 12 bases. This CDR3 is built from 15 residues. The chain's CDR3 is CASSLDIAGGSLQFF. In nucleotides, the CDR3 is TGTGCCAGCAGCTTGGATATAGCGGGAGGGTCATTGCAGTTCTTC.

The count of this clone is one. The chain has TRBV2 and TRBJ1-2, with TRBD1 matching over 9 bases. V was clipped by 1 base and J by 5 bases; unmatched bases: 8. Germline V gene sequence: CDR1 SNHLY, CDR2 FYNNEI. This CDR3 comprises 16 residues. CDR3 region: CASSEDRGRLNYGYTF. The CDR3 bases are TGTGCCAGCAGTGAAGACAGGGGGCGGTTGAATTATGGCTACACCTTC.

V usage is TRBV7-2 and J usage is TRBJ2-1; the match to TRBD1 covers 7 bases. Germline CDR1 SGHTA, CDR2 FQGNSA. The CDR3 spans 16 residues. V dropped 9 bases and J dropped 0; count of bases not matched to a gene: 11. CDR3 nucleotides: TGTGCCAGAGTTCGGGACAGTCAGAGCTCCTACAATGAGCAGTTCTTC. Its protein product is CARVRDSQSSYNEQFF.

This chain connects TRBV18 to TRBJ2-5; D may be TRBD1 (5 bases). Trimming removed 4 bases at V and 2 bases at J, with 8 bases between. This CDR3 comprises 13 residues. CDR1 is KGHSH, CDR2 LQKENI, per germline. The CDR3 DNA reads TGTGCCAGCTCACAGGGGCAACAAGAGACCCAGTACTTC. It specifies CASSQGQQETQYF. Filled out from reference TRBV18 and TRBJ2-5, the complete variable domain reads NAGVMQNPRHLVRRRGQEARLRCSPMKGHSHVYWYRQLPEEGLKFMVYLQKENIIDESGMPKERFSAEFPKEGPSILRIQQVVRGDSAAYFCASSQGQQETQYFGPGTRLLVL.

The chain has TRBV10-1 and TRBJ1-6, with D uncertain. This CDR3 is built from 14 residues. The V end was cut by 6 bases, the J end by 7 bases, with 13 bases between. Germline CDR1 is WNHNN and CDR2 is SYGVQD (reference sequence). CDR3 region: CASRSSGRNSPLHF. For the CDR3, the DNA is TGCGCCAGCAGAAGTTCAGGAAGGAATTCACCCCTCCACTTT.

The V gene is TRBV18, the J gene TRBJ2-2; TRBD2 is a possible D gene (6 bases). The CDR3 runs to 15 residues. The germline V gene encodes CDR1 KGHSH and CDR2 LQKENI. Trimming removed 3 bases from V and 1 base from J, with 9 bases in between. Here the CDR3 reads CASSPNGGNTGELFF. The CDR3 coding sequence is TGTGCCAGCTCACCCAACGGGGGGAACACCGGGGAGCTGTTTTTT.

The DNA of the CDR3 is TGTGCCAGCAGCGACCGGACAGGGAGCTCCTACGAGCAGTACTTC. Encoded protein: CASSDRTGSSYEQYF. The V gene is TRBV7-2, the J gene TRBJ2-5; 8 bases map to TRBD1. The DNA matches TRBJ2-7 better at its end, which makes the J call doubtful. CDR1 SGHTA and CDR2 FQGNSA come from the germline V gene. The CDR3 consists of 15 residues.

The table lists this clone with a count of one. The rearrangement uses TRBV7-3 and TRBJ2-1; D gene ambiguous. CDR1 is SGHTA, CDR2 FQGTGA, per germline. V lost 5 bases and J lost 6, with 17 bases in between. This CDR3 has 15 residues. CDR3 sequence: CASSPSGPGSNEQFF. Here the CDR3 DNA reads TGTGCCAGCAGCCCCAGTGGGCCAGGCAGCAATGAGCAGTTCTTC.

This rearrangement joins TRBV5-1 to TRBJ1-4; no clear D. The CDR3 is 14 residues long. Germline lookup yields CDR1 SGHRS and CDR2 YFSETQ. Trimming left V 1 base short and J 0 bases short, with 4 bases between. In DNA form, the CDR3 reads TGCGCCAGCAGCTTGTCTGCAACTAATGAAAAACTGTTTTTT. Amino acids: CASSLSATNEKLFF.

Here the CDR3 reads CAWSVWENTEAFF. The DNA of the CDR3 is TGTGCCTGGAGTGTATGGGAGAACACTGAAGCTTTCTTT. The J gene is TRBJ1-1, the V gene TRBV30; D not resolved. The CDR3 runs 13 residues. V lost 0 bases and J 1 base, leaving 6 bases between the germline ends. The germline CDR1 and CDR2 sequences are GTSNPN and SVGIG (reference sequence).

CDR3 in amino acids: CASSIVDRGYGYTF. The DNA of the CDR3 is TGTGCCAGTAGTATTGTTGACAGGGGCTATGGCTACACCTTC. The chain couples TRBV19 to TRBJ1-2, with 8 positions matching TRBD1. The germline V gene encodes CDR1 LNHDA and CDR2 SQIVND (reference sequence). The V segment lost 3 bases and the J segment 4 bases; nucleotides outside the gene matches: 4. The CDR3 length is 14 residues.

J is TRBJ2-7 and V is TRBV2, with D perhaps matching TRBD1 (6 bases). This CDR3 is 14 amino acids long. Deletions cut 7 bases from V and 0 bases from J, with 13 bases between. CDR1 is SNHLY and CDR2 is FYNNEI in the germline V gene. The CDR3 reads CASTKGGRSYEQYF. CDR3 sequence (DNA): TGTGCCAGCACGAAAGGGGGACGCTCCTACGAGCAGTACTTC.

The genes are TRBV5-1 and TRBJ1-1, with 9 bases lining up with TRBD1. J gave up 1 base and V 7 bases, and 5 bases lay outside the gene matches. Looked up from germline, CDR1 is SGHRS and CDR2 is YFSETQ. This CDR3 is 14 amino acids long. CDR3 protein: CASASDRGNTEAFF. DNA of the CDR3: TGCGCCAGCGCATCGGACAGGGGGAACACTGAAGCTTTCTTT.